This TCR beta chain emerged from a study of technical replicates of blood from a few donors (dated by TCRdb to about 2017). CDR1 and CDR2 are read off the germline V gene (reference sequence) as MNHEY and SMNVEV. The CDR3 has 14 amino acids, counting the end cysteine and phenylalanine. The kept DNA is CDR3 alone, 42 bases in frame from the first base. V is pruned by 5 bases and J by 1 base, leaving 2 bases of the junction without a gene match. Regarding this clone: The antigen this receptor binds is unknown. The sample holds no much larger clone one base away, and base qualities are not on file.

Preparation of the library involved the immunoSEQ multiplex PCR assay. TCRdb mirrors the immuneACCESS table, restricted to in-frame sequences. Some clones are absent from its copies; in checked studies, under half trace to an unresolved V gene, and the reason for the others is unknown. The sample profile shows some 91,000 clones; approximately 94% of them were found once. The top ten hold approximately 0.22% of the sample. The chain employs TRBV27 and TRBJ2-1; 7 central bases correspond to TRBD1. This receptor was obtained from a human donor in good health. The sequencing input was T cells isolated from PBMCs. For the CDR3, the sequence is CASSGTASYNEQFF. In nucleotide form, the sequence is TGTGCCAGCAGTGGGACAGCTTCCTACAATGAGCAGTTCTTC.